The entry that follows covers one T cell receptor beta chain sequence. What it recognizes is unknown. The data originate from a study of cytomegalovirus exposure and HLA in healthy donors. Study conclusions and caveats: Immune exposure data for these donors was limited to CMV serostatus. Later work found that TCR association rates differed between HLA loci; DRB1 had the most and HLA-C the fewest.

The PCR used 60 Vbeta and 13 Jbeta primers. The repertoire was sequenced with immunoSEQ multiplex PCR; TCRdb's copy has only in-frame clones and lacks some. The sample holds under 60,000 clones; approximately 75% are singletons and the top ten take approximately 3.3%. CDR3 length: 15 residues. V was clipped by 6 bases and J by 4 bases, with 18 bases between them. The germline CDR1 and CDR2 sequences are LNHDA and SQIVND (reference sequence). J is TRBJ1-1 and V is TRBV19; possible D gene TRBD1, 6 bases. The clonotype originates from a woman aged 35 to 49 in good health and CMV-seropositive. Sequenced input: PBMCs. The CDR3 DNA follows: TGTGCCAGTAGAACGGGACATCAAAAAACCACTGAAGCTTTCTTT. It codes for CASRTGHQKTTEAFF.